What follows are 25 T cell receptor beta chains derived from one specimen sequenced in a study of OX40 agonist ivuxolimab in advanced cancers. Profiled with immunoSEQ multiplex PCR; TCRdb holds only in-frame clones, not every one. Of tens of thousands of clones in the sample, around 88% were seen once. The source was CD4+ or CD8+ T cells sorted from blood, collected in a trial of the OX40 agonist ivuxolimab. The receptors derive from an adult with an advanced solid tumor such as melanoma, head and neck, liver or kidney cancer.

The chain employs TRBV5-1 and TRBJ2-7; D unclear. Between the trimmed V and J ends, which lost 0 bases and 5 bases, there was a span of 12 bases. The germline gives CDR1 SGHRS, CDR2 YFSETQ. The CDR3 has 14 residues. The CDR3 DNA reads TGCGCCAGCAGCTTGGCCCGACTTCAAGACGAGCAGTACTTC. It encodes CASSLARLQDEQYF.

This chain uses TRBV5-1 with TRBJ2-1; D perhaps matches TRBD2 (5 bases). V lost 4 bases, J lost 8 bases, and 19 bases lay in between. The CDR3 is 15 amino acids. The germline CDR1 and CDR2 sequences are SGHRS and YFSETQ. This CDR3 is CASSIGLGLAYEQFF. The CDR3 coding sequence is TGCGCCAGCAGCATAGGACTGGGCCTGGCGTATGAGCAGTTCTTC.

The V and J genes are TRBV5-8 and TRBJ1-5; D is uncertain. V was clipped by 8 bases and J by 0 bases, with 15 bases between them. CDR1 SGHTS and CDR2 YDEGEE come from the germline V gene. CDR3 size: 15 residues. The CDR3 region has the DNA TGTGCCAGTACCAAAGGGCACTATAGCAATCAGCCCCAGCATTTT. This sequence encodes CASTKGHYSNQPQHF.

Here the CDR3 reads CATTSLWGYGYTF. The CDR3 DNA follows: TGTGCCACCACTTCTTTGTGGGGGTATGGCTACACCTTC. The chain combines TRBV19 with TRBJ1-2, with D possibly matching TRBD1 (5 bases). This CDR3 spans 13 amino acids. Between the trimmed V and J ends, which lost 10 bases and 5 bases, there was a span of 17 bases. Germline-derived CDR1 and CDR2 are LNHDA and SQIVND (reference sequence).

The CDR3 DNA follows: TGTGCCAGCAGCATACAGGGGGGCACCGGGGAGCTGTTTTTT. This translates into CASSIQGGTGELFF. This chain links TRBV7-2 with TRBJ2-2, with 8 nucleotides matching TRBD1. CDR1 and CDR2 from the germline V gene are SGHTA and FQGNSA. This CDR3 has 14 residues. V gave up 5 bases and J gave up 4 bases; unmatched junction bases: 3. The whole variable domain, filled in from reference TRBV7-2 and TRBJ2-2, reads GAGVSQSPSNKVTEKGKDVELRCDPISGHTALYWYRQSLGQGLEFLIYFQGNSAPDKSGLPSDRFSAERTGGSVSTLTIQRTQQEDSAVYLCASSIQGGTGELFFGEGSRLTVL.

This clone was counted a few times. The rearrangement joins TRBV7-2 to TRBJ2-3; D uncertain. Trimming removed 5 bases from V and 9 bases from J, with 15 bases in between. The CDR3 spans 13 residues. CDR1 and CDR2 from the germline V gene are SGHTA and FQGNSA. The CDR3 sequence: CASSTPPTHTQYF. Here the CDR3 DNA reads TGTGCCAGCAGCACCCCTCCAACCCACACGCAGTATTTT.

V and J are TRBV27 and TRBJ2-7; 8 bases are a match to TRBD2. CDR1 is MNHEY, CDR2 SMNVEV, per germline (reference sequence). The V segment lost 6 bases and the J segment 2 bases; nucleotides outside the gene matches: 9. The CDR3 runs to 15 residues. In nucleotides, the CDR3 is TGTGCCAGCAGCCCCTTGGGAGCGGGAGCCTACGAGCAGTACTTC. This translates into CASSPLGAGAYEQYF.

The gene calls are TRBV27 and TRBJ2-1, with 8 positions matching TRBD2. V lost 5 bases to trimming and J lost 0 bases; unmatched junction nucleotides: 6. From germline, CDR1 is MNHEY and CDR2 SMNVEV (reference sequence). The CDR3 contains 16 residues. The CDR3 DNA reads as TGTGCCAGCAGTCCCCGGGGGGGGAGCTCCTACAATGAGCAGTTCTTC. Its protein product is CASSPRGGSSYNEQFF.

The J gene is TRBJ2-7, the V gene TRBV27, with D maybe TRBD2 (6 bases). The V end lost 3 bases, the J end lost 6 bases, and 9 bases lay between the germline ends. Looked up from germline, CDR1 is MNHEY and CDR2 is SMNVEV (reference sequence). The CDR3 totals 12 residues. The chain's CDR3 is CASSFGGGEQYF. CDR3 DNA: TGTGCCAGCAGTTTCGGGGGTGGCGAGCAGTACTTC.

This chain connects TRBV7-8 to TRBJ2-5; no firm D call. Judging by the DNA end, TRBJ2-7 fits better; the J call may be wrong. This CDR3 contains 13 residues. Germline V lookup: CDR1 SGHVS, CDR2 FQNEAQ. The CDR3 nucleotides are TGTGCCAGCAGCCCCGGGCCTCCCTACGAGCAGTACTTC. Translation gives CASSPGPPYEQYF.

V and J are TRBV10-3 and TRBJ1-5; D ambiguous. Trimming cost V 6 bases and J 4 bases, with 10 bases left between them. Germline V CDR1 and CDR2: ENHRY, SYGVKD. The CDR3 consists of 13 residues. The CDR3 is CAIRFSENQPQHF. DNA for the CDR3: TGTGCCATCAGATTCTCAGAGAATCAGCCCCAGCATTTT.

The chain has TRBV7-3 and TRBJ1-1; the D is unclear. Trimming removed 2 bases from V and 4 bases from J, with 8 bases in between. The length of the CDR3 is 13 residues. In germline, CDR1 is SGHTA, CDR2 FQGTGA. The CDR3: CASSLLQSTEAFF. CDR3 nucleotide sequence: TGTGCCAGCAGCTTATTACAGAGCACTGAAGCTTTCTTT.

J is TRBJ2-7 and V is TRBV18; TRBD1 agrees at 7 bases. J gave up 3 bases and V 2 bases, and 4 bases lay outside the gene matches. The length of the CDR3 is 14 residues. Per the germline V gene, CDR1 is KGHSH and CDR2 is LQKENI. The CDR3 DNA reads as TGTGCCAGCTCACCATATACAGGGGACTACGAGCAGTACTTC. As protein: CASSPYTGDYEQYF.

The chain combines TRBV19 with TRBJ2-7; 7 bases match TRBD1. In germline, CDR1 is LNHDA, CDR2 SQIVND (reference sequence). With V trimmed by 5 bases and J by 0 bases, 10 bases remained unmatched. The length of the CDR3 is 16 residues. CDR3 coding DNA: TGTGCCAGTAGTGTAAACAGGGGTAAAAGCTCCTACGAGCAGTACTTC. This gives the protein CASSVNRGKSSYEQYF.

This chain joins TRBV5-4 and TRBJ2-5, with D tentatively TRBD1 or TRBD2 (5 bases each). With 4 bases removed from V and 5 bases from J, the gap between germline ends came to 21 bases. In germline, CDR1 is SGHNT, CDR2 YYREEE (reference sequence). The CDR3 has 16 residues. The CDR3 DNA follows: TGTGCCAGCAGCACCGGGGCCAACGTGTTACGGGAGACCCAGTACTTC. Encoded protein: CASSTGANVLRETQYF. The full variable domain, its missing parts supplied by reference TRBV5-4 and TRBJ2-5, is ETGVTQSPTHLIKTRGQQVTLRCSSQSGHNTVSWYQQALGQGPQFIFQYYREEENGRGNFPPRFSGLQFPNYSSELNVNALELDDSALYLCASSTGANVLRETQYFGPGTRLLVL.

The chain is built from TRBV6-1 and TRBJ1-2; the D is unclear. Trimming removed 3 bases from V and 5 bases from J, with 10 bases in between. This CDR3 is 13 amino acids long. Germline CDR1 reads MNHNS; CDR2 reads SASEGT. This CDR3 is CASSERPGYGYTF. CDR3 in DNA: TGTGCCAGCAGTGAGAGGCCAGGATATGGCTACACCTTC.

The rearrangement links TRBV28 to TRBJ2-1, with 10 bases matching TRBD1. J was trimmed by 14 bases and V by 10 bases; bases with no gene match: 8. CDR1 is MDHEN and CDR2 is SYDVKM in the germline V gene. This CDR3 is 11 amino acids long. In nucleotides, the CDR3 is TGTGCCACCACCGCCGGGACAGGGGAGTTCTTC. Its translation is CATTAGTGEFF.

This clone was picked up a small number of times. The rearrangement joins TRBV4-1 to TRBJ2-7, with 12 bases aligning to TRBD1. Germline V gene lookup returns CDR1 MGHRA and CDR2 YSYEKL. V shed 1 base and J 6 bases; nucleotides not matched to a gene: 7. The CDR3 extends over 16 amino acids. CDR3 sequence reads: CASSQGWDRGRGEQYF. The CDR3 nucleotides are TGCGCCAGCAGCCAAGGATGGGACAGGGGGCGAGGCGAGCAGTACTTC.

The chain uses TRBV19 and TRBJ1-5; D unclear. CDR1 and CDR2 from the germline V gene are LNHDA and SQIVND (reference sequence). The CDR3 runs to 17 residues. V lost 5 bases and J 6 bases, leaving 23 bases between the germline ends. Written as DNA, the CDR3 is TGTGCCAGTAGTGCCCCCTTAGCCGGGCTTGGTGGTCAGCCCCAGCATTTT. Protein product: CASSAPLAGLGGQPQHF.

The chain uses TRBV7-2 and TRBJ2-1; TRBD1 aligns across 7 bases. The V gene's germline CDR1 is SGHTA and CDR2 FQGNSA. CDR3 length equals 16 residues. J was trimmed by 7 bases and V by 1 base; bases with no gene match: 10. The CDR3 sequence is CASSLVATGLRNEQFF. CDR3 in DNA: TGTGCCAGCAGCTTAGTTGCGACAGGGTTGAGGAATGAGCAGTTCTTC.

The V call is TRBV6-5, the J call TRBJ2-7; TRBD1 is a possible D gene (6 bases). The V end lost 2 bases, the J end lost 2 bases, and 13 bases lay between the germline ends. The CDR3 has 15 residues. Germline V gene data show CDR1 as MNHEY and CDR2 as SVGAGI. The CDR3 sequence: CASSYVMDRAYEQYF. CDR3 coding DNA: TGTGCCAGCAGTTACGTTATGGACAGAGCCTACGAGCAGTACTTC.

The rearrangement uses TRBV19 and TRBJ2-2; D is undetermined. CDR1 is LNHDA, CDR2 SQIVND, per germline (reference sequence). This CDR3 has 13 amino acids. Trimming removed 1 base from V and 7 bases from J, with 7 bases in between. CDR3 residues: CASSIVSVGELFF. DNA for the CDR3: TGTGCCAGTAGTATAGTCAGTGTCGGGGAGCTGTTTTTT.

The chain recombines TRBV7-9 with TRBJ1-4; the D gene is possibly TRBD1 (5 bases). The CDR3 is made up of 16 amino acids. Germline CDR1 SEHNR, CDR2 FQNEAQ (reference sequence). V lost 3 bases, J lost 3 bases, and 14 bases lay in between. The CDR3 sequence is CASSFTGAGPNEKLFF. CDR3 nucleotide sequence: TGTGCCAGCAGCTTTACCGGGGCCGGTCCTAATGAAAAACTGTTTTTT. Drawing the rest from reference TRBV7-9 and TRBJ1-4, the complete variable domain is DTGVSQNPRHKITKRGQNVTFRCDPISEHNRLYWYRQTLGQGPEFLTYFQNEAQLEKSRLLSDRFSAERPKGSFSTLEIQRTEQGDSAMYLCASSFTGAGPNEKLFFGSGTQLSVL.

The rearrangement links TRBV4-1 to TRBJ2-7; 9 nucleotides match TRBD1. Unmatched junction bases numbered 5, after V lost 5 bases and J lost 6 bases. This CDR3 region has 13 residues. Germline V CDR1 and CDR2: MGHRA, YSYEKL. The DNA for the CDR3 is TGCGCCAGCAGCGAACAGGGGGCGGGCGAGCAGTACTTC. Translated: CASSEQGAGEQYF.

The gene calls are TRBV28 and TRBJ1-2; no definite D call. Germline assignment: CDR1 MDHEN and CDR2 SYDVKM. The V end was cut by 4 bases, the J end by 8 bases, with 8 bases between. The CDR3 length is 11 residues. As DNA, the CDR3 is TGTGCCAGCAGTTGGAGAGGAGGCTACACCTTC. It codes for CASSWRGGYTF.